This T cell receptor (beta chain) was found in a study of response to subunit inactivated influenza vaccine. Whole-study results and caveats: The authors suggested that every seasonal influenza vaccination recruits few new T cells.

MiXCR was run by TCRdb on the RT-PCR reads, yielding one entry per CDR3 protein. The repertoire includes 500,000 or so distinct CDR3 sequences, approximately 16% of them detected once, and approximately 3% sits in the top ten. V was trimmed by 4 bases and J by 1 base, leaving 14 bases between them. There are 15 residues in the CDR3. Germline V gene data show CDR1 as SGHNT and CDR2 as YYREEE (reference sequence). Worth noting for this clonotype: Its antigen remains unknown.

The sample in question was CD4+ T cells sorted from PBMCs, obtained less than 30 months after vaccination. This TCR derives from a man between 50 and 70 years old who received an inactivated influenza vaccine. V is TRBV5-4 and J is TRBJ1-1; TRBD1 is a possible D gene (6 bases). The DNA of the CDR3 is TGTGCCAGCAGCCCAGCAGGGGTTGGGAACACTGAAGCTTTCTTT. Protein product: CASSPAGVGNTEAFF.